This paragraph reports one T cell receptor beta chain. Using immunoSEQ multiplex PCR, the repertoire was profiled, and TCRdb retains in-frame clones only, with some absent. The sample has tens of thousands of clones; roughly 93% are singletons. This record belongs to a study of T cell changes during pregnancy in multiple sclerosis. V shed 1 base, J shed 3 bases, and the junction held 5 bases outside the gene matches. The germline V gene has CDR1 LGHNA and CDR2 YNFKEQ. CDR3 length equals 15 residues. The chain joins TRBV4-2 to TRBJ2-7; 8 nucleotides agree with TRBD1. This TCR derives from a female donor in good health, enrolled as a control in a pregnancy study. The sequencing used peripheral blood, collected in the second trimester of pregnancy. In nucleotides, the CDR3 is TGTGCCAGCAGCCAAGGGACAGGGAGGAACTACGAGCAGTACTTC. Residues: CASSQGTGRNYEQYF.